The sequence of this T cell receptor beta chain was determined in a study of cytomegalovirus exposure and HLA in healthy donors. Clones were sequenced by immunoSEQ multiplex PCR, and TCRdb holds only the in-frame ones, with some missing. This table holds more than 85,000 clones, around 87% found once. A remark on this clone: The same CDR3 is also encoded by other DNA sequences in this sample.

The receptor comes from a woman in her twenties or thirties in good health and CMV-seropositive. Specimen: PBMCs.

The CDR3 loop reads CASSLEGGTGELFF. CDR3 in DNA: TGTGCCAGCAGCCTTGAAGGCGGGACCGGGGAGCTGTTTTTT. The genes are TRBV7-9 and TRBJ2-2; D is perhaps TRBD2 (5 bases). The CDR3 is 14 amino acids. The V end lost 5 bases, the J end lost 5 bases, and 12 bases lay between the germline ends. CDR1 is SEHNR, CDR2 FQNEAQ, per germline (reference sequence).